This is a list of T cell receptor beta chains from one sample in a study of T cell responses to AZD1222 COVID-19 vaccine. Repertoires were generated with immunoSEQ multiplex PCR, while TCRdb's copy carries only in-frame clones and drops some. The repertoire consists of roughly 120,000 clones, with roughly 90% occurring once and the leading ten covering approximately 2.5%. The input for sequencing was peripheral blood, taken on day 0 of AZD1222 vaccination. The receptors were sampled from an adult in good health. The CDR3 runs from the conserved cysteine through the conserved F or W. D genes are given only for firm matches. Expanded clones get a size class; other rows say once, few or many, or leave the size out.

clone size	V gene	D gene	J gene	CDR3 DNA	CDR3 protein
-	TRBV29-1	-	TRBJ1-1	TGCAGCGGAGCCCAGGGAACGAACACTGAAGCTTTCTTT	CSGAQGTNTEAFF
-	TRBV18	-	TRBJ1-2	TGTGCCAGCTCACCACATCTGGGCAATTTCTCTGGCTACACCTTC	CASSPHLGNFSGYTF
-	TRBV4-2	-	TRBJ1-6	TGTGCCAGCAGCCAAGATCAGGCAGGGGACTCACCCCTCCACTTT	CASSQDQAGDSPLHF
-	TRBV9	-	TRBJ2-7	TGTGCCAGCAGCGTAGACCCAGGTCCTGTAACCGAGCAGTACTTC	CASSVDPGPVTEQYF
-	TRBV27	-	TRBJ2-7	TGTGTGGGAGCTAGCACGAGACACGAGCAGTACTTC	CVGASTRHEQYF
-	TRBV3-1/TRBV3-2	-	TRBJ2-3	TGTGCCAGCAGCCAAGCAAACGAAGCAAATACGCAGTATTTT	CASSQANEANTQYF
-	TRBV3-1/TRBV3-2	TRBD2	TRBJ2-7	TGTGCCAGCAGAAGTACCGGGACTAGCTTAGAATTGGACTTC	CASRSTGTSLELDF
once	TRBV18	-	TRBJ1-1	TGTGCCAGCTCACCATCAGTCAGGGACCGAGACCTCACTGAAGCTTTCTTT	CASSPSVRDRDLTEAFF
-	TRBV5-6	TRBD1	TRBJ1-1	TGTGCCAGCAGCTTAATTGACAGGGCGGCTTTCTTT	CASSLIDRAAFF
-	TRBV27	-	TRBJ2-6	TGTGCCAGCAGTTTTTCTGGGGCCAACGTCCTGACTTTC	CASSFSGANVLTF
once	TRBV27	-	TRBJ2-1	TGTGCCAGCAGTAGGGACTCCCGATGGGACTACAATGAGCAGTTCTTC	CASSRDSRWDYNEQFF
-	TRBV9	TRBD2	TRBJ2-1	TGTGCCAGCAGCGTAGGTGTCACTAGCGGGTGGGAGAGCTCCTACAATGAGCAGTTCTTC	CASSVGVTSGWESSYNEQFF
-	TRBV4-2	TRBD2	TRBJ2-5	TGTGCCAGCAGCCAAGGGGGGACTAGCGGGAGTCAAGAGACCCAGTACTTC	CASSQGGTSGSQETQYF
-	TRBV29-1	TRBD1	TRBJ1-2	TGCAGCGTTGTATCGGGACAGGGATACTATGGCTACACCTTC	CSVVSGQGYYGYTF
-	TRBV29-1	-	TRBJ2-7	TGCAGCGTTGAACGGGGCATTGTGGACGAGCAGTACTTC	CSVERGIVDEQYF
once	TRBV9	-	TRBJ1-1	TGTGCCAGCAGCGTAGCCCTGGGTCCGGGTACTGAAGCTTTCTTT	CASSVALGPGTEAFF
-	TRBV27	-	TRBJ1-4	TGTGCCAGCAGTTCCGGACGAATCCGAGGTGAAAAACTGTTTTTT	CASSSGRIRGEKLFF
-	TRBV5-1	-	TRBJ2-1	TGCGCCAGCAGCTTGGGGGTAAGCTCCTACAATGAGCAGTTCTTC	CASSLGVSSYNEQFF
-	TRBV10-3	-	TRBJ1-1	TGTGCCCTCACAGCGGGACAGAACACTGAAGCTTTCTTT	CALTAGQNTEAFF
-	TRBV5-5	-	TRBJ2-7	TGTGCCAGCAGCTTGGGCGGGTCTATCACCTTGTACGAGCAGTACTTC	CASSLGGSITLYEQYF
few	TRBV2	TRBD2	TRBJ2-7	TGTGCCAGCAGTGTTCTGCTGCGGGAGGGCTCGTACGAGCAGTACTTC	CASSVLLREGSYEQYF
-	TRBV11-3	-	TRBJ2-5	TGTGCCAGCAGCCCCGAGCTGGGAGAGACCCAGTACTTC	CASSPELGETQYF
-	TRBV27	TRBD1	TRBJ2-1	TGTGCCAGCAGTGTCACAGGGGGCGGGAATGAGCAGTTCTTC	CASSVTGGGNEQFF
-	TRBV24-1	TRBD2	TRBJ2-1	TGTGCCACCAGTGATCCCGGACTAGCGGGAGGCCCAAGGGTCCATGAGCAGTTCTTC	CATSDPGLAGGPRVHEQFF
once	TRBV14	-	TRBJ1-2	TGTGCCAGCAGCCAAGAACTTTATGGCTACACCTTC	CASSQELYGYTF
-	TRBV5-1	TRBD1	TRBJ1-6	TGCGCCAGCAGGCGGGACAGGGCCGTCTCACCCCTCCACTTT	CASRRDRAVSPLHF
-	TRBV6-5	TRBD2	TRBJ2-7	TGTGCCAGCAGTTTAGCGGGAGGGGGCTACGAGCAGTACTTC	CASSLAGGGYEQYF
-	TRBV5-4	-	TRBJ1-3	TGTGCCAGCAGCTTGGCCAACGGGGCTGGAAACACCATATATTTT	CASSLANGAGNTIYF
once	TRBV9	-	TRBJ1-2	TGTGCCAGCAGCGTAGATCCTAGACAGCATAACTATGGCTACACCTTC	CASSVDPRQHNYGYTF
once	TRBV5-1	TRBD1	TRBJ1-4	TGCGCCAGCAGCTTGGTCCCGGGACAGCTTCATGAAAAACTGTTTTTT	CASSLVPGQLHEKLFF
-	TRBV13	-	TRBJ1-2	TGTGCCAGCACCGCGGGCCGGGGAATTAGCTATGGCTACACCTTC	CASTAGRGISYGYTF
few	TRBV7-9	TRBD1	TRBJ2-1	TGTGCCAGCAGCATGGACAGGGGGGATATCAATGAGCAGTTCTTC	CASSMDRGDINEQFF
-	TRBV2	-	TRBJ1-5	TGTGCCAGCAACTCTGTCGGAGGGCTTGGACAGCCCCAGCATTTT	CASNSVGGLGQPQHF
-	TRBV18	TRBD1	TRBJ2-5	TGTGCCAGCTTCGCCTCCGGGACAGGGGACCAAGAGACCCAGTACTTC	CASFASGTGDQETQYF
-	TRBV27	-	TRBJ1-5	TGTGCCAGCAGTTGGTCGGCAAATCAGCCCCAGCATTTT	CASSWSANQPQHF
-	TRBV27	-	TRBJ1-2	TGTGCCAGCAGTTTCCTAGCAGGGAAAGCTAACTATGGCTACACCTTC	CASSFLAGKANYGYTF
-	TRBV20-1	-	TRBJ2-1	TGCAGTGCTAGCAACAATGAGCAGTTCTTC	CSASNNEQFF
once	TRBV27	-	TRBJ2-7	TGTGCCAGCAGTTTAGGAGTTGGGTACGAGCAGTACTTC	CASSLGVGYEQYF
-	TRBV5-1	-	TRBJ2-2	TGCGCCAGCAGCTTGGTTCTCACCGGGGAGCTGTTTTTT	CASSLVLTGELFF
-	TRBV27	TRBD2	TRBJ2-7	TGTGCCAGCAGGCCGACCGGGACTAGCGTACCCTACGAGCAGTACTTC	CASRPTGTSVPYEQYF
-	TRBV3-1/TRBV3-2	-	TRBJ1-1	TGTGCCAGCAGCCGCACGGGATACACTGAAGCTTTCTTT	CASSRTGYTEAFF
-	TRBV7-9	-	TRBJ1-4	TGTGCCAGCAGCAGTACCGGCAGCCCTAATGAAAAACTGTTTTTT	CASSSTGSPNEKLFF